A selection of T cell receptor beta chains follows, all from one sample in a study of blood T cell repertoires in COVID-19. Measured with immunoSEQ multiplex PCR; TCRdb has only the in-frame clones, and not every one. The sample has about 140,000 clones; roughly 79% are singletons. Sequences were obtained from PBMCs or T cells enriched from blood (not recorded which). The receptors originated from a woman aged 45-65 years who had recovered from COVID-19. Each CDR3 is given with its conserved first and last residue. A D gene is named only where the DNA matches it firmly. Rows may omit the clone size; those that give it use once, few, many or a size class.

V gene	J gene	D gene	clone size	CDR3 protein	CDR3 DNA
TRBV4-1	TRBJ2-1	-	few	CASSLLLQDKSRNEQFF	TGCGCCAGCAGCCTCCTACTGCAGGATAAGTCAAGGAATGAGCAGTTCTTC
TRBV6-5	TRBJ1-4	TRBD1	few	CASSRTGSNEKLFF	TGTGCCAGCAGTCGGACAGGGAGTAATGAAAAACTGTTTTTT
TRBV13	TRBJ2-7	TRBD2	few	CASSSPGLGTYEQYF	TGTGCCAGCAGCTCACCGGGACTAGGGACCTACGAGCAGTACTTC
TRBV28	TRBJ2-1	-	-	CASTQLGGSYNEQFF	TGTGCCAGCACTCAATTAGGGGGTTCCTACAATGAGCAGTTCTTC
TRBV14	TRBJ1-3	-	-	CASTFKREVYISGNTIYF	TGTGCCAGCACCTTCAAGAGGGAGGTATATATCTCTGGAAACACCATATATTTT
TRBV10-3	TRBJ2-5	TRBD2	many	CAISGTSGRETQYF	TGTGCCATCAGTGGGACTAGCGGGAGAGAGACCCAGTACTTC
TRBV7-3	TRBJ2-3	TRBD2	-	CASSPTGGGGDTQYF	TGTGCCAGCAGCCCCACCGGCGGGGGGGGTGATACGCAGTATTTT
TRBV9	TRBJ2-4	-	once	CASSDRYKNIQYF	TGTGCCAGCAGCGACAGGTACAAAAACATTCAGTACTTC
TRBV11-2	TRBJ2-1	-	-	CASSLSGNNNEQFF	TGTGCCAGCAGCTTATCGGGGAATAACAATGAGCAGTTCTTC
TRBV29-1	TRBJ2-7	TRBD1	-	CSVGQGAYEQYF	TGCAGCGTGGGACAGGGGGCCTACGAGCAGTACTTC
TRBV3-1/TRBV3-2	TRBJ2-3	-	-	CASSQISGISTDTQYF	TGTGCCAGCAGCCAGATTAGCGGAATTAGCACAGATACGCAGTATTTT
TRBV6-5	TRBJ1-1	TRBD1	-	CASRVHRGLGAFF	TGTGCCAGCAGAGTTCACAGGGGGCTCGGGGCTTTCTTT
TRBV19	TRBJ1-1	-	-	CASSITGGFAEAFF	TGTGCCAGTAGTATAACTGGAGGGTTTGCTGAAGCTTTCTTT
TRBV3-1/TRBV3-2	TRBJ1-2	-	-	CASSPALGGSYGYTF	TGTGCCAGCAGCCCTGCATTGGGAGGCTCCTATGGCTACACCTTC
TRBV4-1	TRBJ1-4	TRBD1	-	CASSQVGQQGGSLLNEKLFF	TGCGCCAGCAGCCAAGTAGGACAGCAGGGGGGAAGCCTGCTTAATGAAAAACTGTTTTTT
TRBV4-1	TRBJ1-1	-	-	CASSRNVGNTEAFF	TGCGCCAGCAGCCGAAATGTCGGTAACACTGAAGCTTTCTTT
TRBV3-1/TRBV3-2	TRBJ1-2	-	once	CASSHLGQTNYGYTF	TGTGCCAGCAGCCATCTCGGACAGACTAACTATGGCTACACCTTC
TRBV5-4	TRBJ1-6	TRBD1	-	CASSSARQGRHSPLHF	TGTGCCAGCAGCTCCGCCCGACAGGGCAGACATTCACCCCTCCACTTT
TRBV7-8	TRBJ2-5	-	-	CASSPLLEYQETQYF	TGTGCCAGCAGCCCCCTACTAGAGTACCAAGAGACCCAGTACTTC
TRBV20-1	TRBJ1-1	TRBD1	-	CSASGGRGWTEAFF	TGCAGTGCTAGTGGAGGCAGGGGGTGGACTGAAGCTTTCTTT
TRBV2	TRBJ1-2	-	-	CASSPNYGYTF	TGTGCCAGCAGCCCGAACTATGGCTACACCTTC
TRBV5-6	TRBJ1-1	-	few	CASSFVGRLNTEAFF	TGTGCCAGCAGCTTCGTGGGCAGATTGAACACTGAAGCTTTCTTT
TRBV5-6	TRBJ1-2	-	few	CASNDRHYGYTF	TGTGCCAGCAACGACAGGCACTATGGCTACACCTTC
TRBV3-1/TRBV3-2	TRBJ1-5	-	few	CASSQDFGSENQPQHF	TGTGCCAGCAGCCAAGATTTCGGGTCGGAGAATCAGCCCCAGCATTTT
TRBV12-5	TRBJ2-2	TRBD2	once	CASGQTLGALRGGLNTGELFF	TGTGCTAGTGGTCAAACCCTCGGTGCCTTGCGGGGGGGCTTGAACACCGGGGAGCTGTTTTTT
TRBV5-6	TRBJ2-5	TRBD2	once	CASSLASDSGRRGETQYF	TGTGCCAGCAGCTTGGCCTCGGATAGCGGGAGGAGGGGGGAGACCCAGTACTTC
TRBV13	TRBJ2-5	TRBD2	once	CASSSEGLAGVKRRQETQYF	TGTGCCAGCAGCTCTGAGGGACTAGCGGGGGTTAAACGGCGACAGGAGACCCAGTACTTC
TRBV3-1/TRBV3-2	TRBJ2-1	TRBD2	-	CASSQDRYLAEGDEQFF	TGTGCCAGCAGCCAAGATCGATATCTAGCGGAAGGGGATGAGCAGTTCTTC
TRBV18	TRBJ2-3	-	once	CASSPPNKGVDTQYF	TGTGCCAGCTCACCACCGAACAAGGGGGTGGATACGCAGTATTTT
TRBV15	TRBJ2-3	-	-	CATSRELTGYGDTQYF	TGTGCCACCAGCAGAGAATTAACAGGGTATGGAGATACGCAGTATTTT
TRBV3-1/TRBV3-2	TRBJ1-4	TRBD1	-	CASSQVPETGNEKLFF	TGTGCCAGCAGCCAAGTCCCAGAGACAGGGAATGAAAAACTGTTTTTT
TRBV10-3	TRBJ1-2	-	-	CAISDGQSPNYGYTF	TGTGCCATCAGTGACGGACAGAGCCCTAACTATGGCTACACCTTC
TRBV30	TRBJ2-7	-	-	CAWSVGLKTYEQYF	TGTGCCTGGAGTGTCGGACTGAAGACCTACGAGCAGTACTTC
TRBV27	TRBJ2-7	TRBD1	-	CASKTGAYEQYF	TGTGCCAGCAAAACAGGGGCCTACGAGCAGTACTTC
TRBV9	TRBJ2-7	TRBD2	-	CASSVRAGGSEQYF	TGTGCCAGCAGCGTGCGAGCGGGGGGGAGCGAGCAGTACTTC
TRBV27	TRBJ1-6	-	-	CASSFLAVNSPLHF	TGTGCCAGCAGTTTTTTGGCTGTAAATTCACCCCTCCACTTT
TRBV2	TRBJ2-7	TRBD2	-	CASRISGGAYEQYF	TGTGCCAGCAGGATCAGCGGGGGGGCGTACGAGCAGTACTTC
TRBV29-1	TRBJ2-2	-	-	CSAPRPGLENTGELFF	TGCAGCGCCCCCCGGCCGGGACTGGAGAACACCGGGGAGCTGTTTTTT
TRBV13	TRBJ2-1	TRBD2	-	CASSLSRLAGGYERSYNEQFF	TGTGCCAGCAGCCTGTCGAGACTAGCGGGGGGCTATGAACGATCCTACAATGAGCAGTTCTTC
TRBV19	TRBJ1-5	TRBD1	-	CASSIRQPRTGMNQPQHF	TGTGCCAGTAGTATTCGTCAACCCCGGACAGGGATGAACCAGCCCCAGCATTTT
TRBV7-8	TRBJ2-7	-	once	CASSPRGGGRGYEQYF	TGTGCCAGCAGCCCCCGGGGCGGGGGCCGAGGGTACGAGCAGTACTTC
TRBV7-8	TRBJ2-1	-	few	CASSLRTADNEQFF	TGTGCCAGCAGCTTACGGACAGCAGACAATGAGCAGTTCTTC
TRBV7-3	TRBJ2-2	-	-	CASSPQGNTGELFF	TGTGCCAGCAGCCCGCAGGGGAACACCGGGGAGCTGTTTTTT
TRBV9	TRBJ2-5	TRBD2	-	CASTFSGGLEETQYF	TGTGCCAGCACCTTTAGCGGGGGGCTCGAAGAGACCCAGTACTTC
TRBV28	TRBJ2-5	TRBD2	-	CASSPWTSGQETQYF	TGTGCCAGCAGTCCCTGGACTAGCGGCCAAGAGACCCAGTACTTC
TRBV13	TRBJ1-1	TRBD1	-	CASSETGATAFF	TGTGCCAGCAGCGAGACAGGGGCGACGGCTTTCTTT
TRBV29-1	TRBJ2-6	TRBD1	-	CSVHTGASSGANVLTF	TGCAGCGTCCATACAGGGGCCTCCTCTGGGGCCAACGTCCTGACTTTC
TRBV5-4	TRBJ2-7	TRBD2	-	CASSRTLAGGYEQYF	TGTGCCAGCAGCCGAACACTAGCGGGAGGGTACGAGCAGTACTTC
TRBV6-5	TRBJ1-3	-	-	CASSYGGHNSGNTIYF	TGTGCCAGCAGTTACGGGGGACACAACTCTGGAAACACCATATATTTT
TRBV2	TRBJ2-2	TRBD1	-	CASREIDRDNGELFF	TGTGCCAGCAGGGAAATAGACAGGGATAACGGGGAGCTGTTTTTT
TRBV3-1/TRBV3-2	TRBJ2-2	-	-	CASSQTGTGELFF	TGTGCCAGCAGCCAAACGGGAACCGGGGAGCTGTTTTTT